This TCR beta chain was recovered during a study of CD8 T cells in Susac syndrome. Germline assignment: CDR1 SGHTA and CDR2 FQGNSA. The CDR3 runs to 13 residues. With 6 bases removed from V and 7 bases from J, the gap between germline ends came to 15 bases. Reverse transcription used about 0.45 to 1 ug RNA and random hexamers. TCRdb re-called the immunoSEQ multiplex PCR reads through MiXCR, storing one row per CDR3 protein. Here the sample spans 140,000 or so distinct CDR3 sequences, approximately 96% being singletons. FACS enriched CD8+ TEMRA cells, while bulk CD8+ and CD4+ were negatively isolated. The receptor's source is a human donor with Susac syndrome. The chain links TRBV7-2 to TRBJ2-5; tentatively, D is TRBD1 or TRBD2 (6 bases each). The sample was CD4+ T cells from PBMCs. The CDR3 sequence: CASSGGHPSTQYF. The CDR3, as DNA: TGTGCCAGCAGTGGGGGGCACCCTTCGACCCAGTACTTC.